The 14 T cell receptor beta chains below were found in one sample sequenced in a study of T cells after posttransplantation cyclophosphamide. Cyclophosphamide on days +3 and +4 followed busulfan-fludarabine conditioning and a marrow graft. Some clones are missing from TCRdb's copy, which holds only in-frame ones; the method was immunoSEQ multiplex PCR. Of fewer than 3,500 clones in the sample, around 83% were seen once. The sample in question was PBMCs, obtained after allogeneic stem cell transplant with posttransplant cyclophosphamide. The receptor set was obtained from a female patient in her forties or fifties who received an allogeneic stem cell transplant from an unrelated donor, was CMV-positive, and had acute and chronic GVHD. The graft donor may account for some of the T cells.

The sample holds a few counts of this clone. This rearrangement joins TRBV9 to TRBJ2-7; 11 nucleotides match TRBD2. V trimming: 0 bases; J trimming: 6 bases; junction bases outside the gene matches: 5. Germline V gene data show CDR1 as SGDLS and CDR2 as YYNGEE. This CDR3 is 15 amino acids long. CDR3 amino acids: CASSVESSGRGEQYF. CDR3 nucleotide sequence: TGTGCCAGCAGCGTAGAGAGTAGCGGGAGGGGCGAGCAGTACTTC.

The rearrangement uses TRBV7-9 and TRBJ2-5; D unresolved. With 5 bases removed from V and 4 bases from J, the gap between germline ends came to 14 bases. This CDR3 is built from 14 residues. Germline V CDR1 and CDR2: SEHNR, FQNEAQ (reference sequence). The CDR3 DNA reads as TGTGCCAGCAGCCTGCCTCGAGGAGCAGAGACCCAGTACTTC. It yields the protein CASSLPRGAETQYF.

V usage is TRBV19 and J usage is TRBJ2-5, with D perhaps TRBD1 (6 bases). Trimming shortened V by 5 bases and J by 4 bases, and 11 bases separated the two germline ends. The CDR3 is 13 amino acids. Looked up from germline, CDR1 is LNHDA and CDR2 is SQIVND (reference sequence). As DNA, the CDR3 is TGTGCCAGTAGTGCCGAAGGGGGAGAGACCCAGTACTTC. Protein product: CASSAEGGETQYF.

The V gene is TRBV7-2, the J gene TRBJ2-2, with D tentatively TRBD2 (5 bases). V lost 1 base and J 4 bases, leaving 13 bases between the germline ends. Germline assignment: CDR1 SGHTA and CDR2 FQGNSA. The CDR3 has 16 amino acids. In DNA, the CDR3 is TGTGCCAGCAGCTTAGTTTTAGCGTGGGGCACCGGGGAGCTGTTTTTT. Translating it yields CASSLVLAWGTGELFF.

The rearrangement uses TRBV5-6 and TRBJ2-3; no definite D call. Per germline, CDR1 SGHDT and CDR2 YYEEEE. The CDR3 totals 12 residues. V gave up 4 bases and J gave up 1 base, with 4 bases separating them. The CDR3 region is CASSAGTDTQYF. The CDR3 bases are TGTGCCAGCAGCGCGGGCACAGATACGCAGTATTTT.

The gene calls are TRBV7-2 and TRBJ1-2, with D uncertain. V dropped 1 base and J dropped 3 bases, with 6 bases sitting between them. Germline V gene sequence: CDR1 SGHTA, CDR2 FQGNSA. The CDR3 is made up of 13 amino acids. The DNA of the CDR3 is TGTGCCAGCAGCTTAGACCGGGACTATGGCTACACCTTC. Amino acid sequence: CASSLDRDYGYTF.

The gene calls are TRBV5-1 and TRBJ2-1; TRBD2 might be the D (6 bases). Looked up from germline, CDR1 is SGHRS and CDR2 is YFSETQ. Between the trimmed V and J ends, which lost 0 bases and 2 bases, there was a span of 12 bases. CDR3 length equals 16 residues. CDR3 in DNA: TGCGCCAGCAGCTTGGGGGGTAGCGGCACCTACAATGAGCAGTTCTTC. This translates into CASSLGGSGTYNEQFF.

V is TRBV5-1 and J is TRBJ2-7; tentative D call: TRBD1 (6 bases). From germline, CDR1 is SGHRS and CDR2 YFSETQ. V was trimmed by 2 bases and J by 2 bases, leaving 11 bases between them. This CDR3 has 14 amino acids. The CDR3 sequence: CASSLTQGPYEQYF. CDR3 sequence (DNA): TGCGCCAGCAGCTTAACGCAGGGGCCCTACGAGCAGTACTTC.

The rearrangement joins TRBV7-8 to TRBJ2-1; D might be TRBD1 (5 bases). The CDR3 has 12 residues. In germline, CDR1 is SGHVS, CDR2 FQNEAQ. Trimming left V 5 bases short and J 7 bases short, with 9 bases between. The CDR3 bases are TGTGCCAGCAGCCAAAGGGGTAATGAGCAGTTCTTC. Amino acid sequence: CASSQRGNEQFF.

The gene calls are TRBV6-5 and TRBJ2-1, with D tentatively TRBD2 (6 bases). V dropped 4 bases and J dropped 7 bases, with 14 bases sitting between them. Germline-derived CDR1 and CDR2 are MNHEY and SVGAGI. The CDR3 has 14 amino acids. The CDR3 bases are TGTGCCAGCAGTTCCCAAGGAGGGTCTAATGAGCAGTTCTTC. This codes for CASSSQGGSNEQFF.

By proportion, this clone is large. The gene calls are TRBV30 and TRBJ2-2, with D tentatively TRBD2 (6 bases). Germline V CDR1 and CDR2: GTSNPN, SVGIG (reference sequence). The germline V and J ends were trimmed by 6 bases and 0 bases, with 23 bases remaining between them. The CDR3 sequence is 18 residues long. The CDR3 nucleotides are TGTGCCTGTTATAACCGGGACTCCACTTTCGCGAACACCGGGGAGCTGTTTTTT. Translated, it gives CACYNRDSTFANTGELFF.

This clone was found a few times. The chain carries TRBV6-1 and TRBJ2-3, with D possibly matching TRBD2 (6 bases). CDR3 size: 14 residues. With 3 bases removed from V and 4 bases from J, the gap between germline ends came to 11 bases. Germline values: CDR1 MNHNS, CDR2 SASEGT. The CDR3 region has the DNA TGTGCCAGCAGTGACAGGGACTTGGCAGATACGCAGTATTTT. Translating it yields CASSDRDLADTQYF.

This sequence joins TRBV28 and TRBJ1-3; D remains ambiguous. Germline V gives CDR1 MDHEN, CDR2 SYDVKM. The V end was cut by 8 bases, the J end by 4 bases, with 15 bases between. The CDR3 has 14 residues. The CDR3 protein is CASLPPHPGNTIYF. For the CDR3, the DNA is TGTGCCAGCCTCCCCCCACACCCAGGAAACACCATATATTTT.

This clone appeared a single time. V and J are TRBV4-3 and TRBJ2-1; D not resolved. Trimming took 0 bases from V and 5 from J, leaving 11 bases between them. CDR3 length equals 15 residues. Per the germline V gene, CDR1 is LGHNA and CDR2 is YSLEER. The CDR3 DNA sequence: TGCGCCAGCAGCCAAGATATGGGCAGAAACAATGAGCAGTTCTTC. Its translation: CASSQDMGRNNEQFF.